This T cell receptor (beta chain) was sequenced during a study of control samples from healthy donors and cancer patients. CDR1 and CDR2 from the germline V gene are MNHEY and SMNVEV (reference sequence). With 6 bases clipped from V and 7 bases from J, the junction kept 12 bases outside the gene matches. This CDR3 region has 15 residues. This clone was picked up one time. TCRdb's table, derived via immunoSEQ multiplex PCR, lists solely in-frame clones and lacks some. Here the sample spans 150,000 to 200,000 clones, about 94% being singletons. The sequence was obtained from a man in his sixties with colorectal cancer. V is TRBV27 and J is TRBJ1-2; 9 positions agree with TRBD1. The sample was PBMCs. CDR3 coding DNA: TGTGCCAGCAGCCGGGACAGGGCGCCCGGGGGTGGCTACACCTTC. The encoded protein is CASSRDRAPGGGYTF.